The sequence of this TCR beta chain was determined in a study of regulatory T cells in long-lasting Graves disease (dated by TCRdb to the early 2020s). About the investigation overall: Newly diagnosed Graves' disease patients had taken antithyroid drugs for less than 3 months. This study used TCR sequencing and RNA sequencing of peripheral blood to compare persistent Graves' disease patients against newly diagnosed Graves' disease patients. The study was registered as a clinical trial and conducted in China. A total of roughly 35 samples underwent TCR sequencing: some 13 from persistent and roughly 20 from newly diagnosed Graves' disease patients.

The time point label for this specimen denotes: newly diagnosed GD, antithyroid drugs for less than 3 months. RNA was extracted from PBMCs in TRIzol for both TCR sequencing and RNA sequencing. The diagnosis of Graves' disease followed American Thyroid Association guidelines. Patients for the study were recruited at an endocrinology department in Xi'an, China. Each patient gave approximately 8.8 milliliters of peripheral blood, collected in an EDTA anticoagulant tube. PBMCs were isolated by Ficoll Paque Plus density gradient separation without further T cell sorting. An Agilent 2100 Bioanalyzer and agarose gel were used to check RNA quality, and a NanoDrop 2000 was used to measure RNA concentration. This clonotype was counted many times. There is no known antigen for this receptor. The sample holds no much larger clone one base away, and base qualities are not on file. Library preparation was by multiplex PCR. Sequencing used an Illumina HiSeq 4000. TCR beta libraries were built with iRepertoire HTBI primers and Arm-PCR amplification of CDR3 regions. PCR products were gel purified before sequencing. Regarding the original processing steps: Gene usage analysis of CDR3 amino acid clonotypes used the roughly 62 TRBV and 14 to 15 TRBJ segments found across samples. Filtered high-quality paired reads were merged into contigs using COPE and FqMerger. Contigs were aligned with BLAST to IMGT TRBV, TRBD and TRBJ reference genes, and CDR3 was defined per IMGT. Any clonotype with a frequency above 0.1% was classified as a highly expanded clone. Shannon entropy was used to measure repertoire diversity, and the Gini coefficient was used to measure V-J evenness. Clonotypes shared by more than one individual were considered public. The raw public data were reprocessed by TCRdb itself: fastp quality trimming at Q25, MiXCR clonotype calling, in-frame beta chains only. Each record represents a unique CDR3 protein, reported with the most common genes and DNA among its rows. Here the V and J calls rest on TCRdb's processing, not on the authors' analysis. The sample table lists 350,000 to 400,000 distinct CDR3 sequences, around a sixth of them with a count of one. The ten largest clones add up to roughly 20% of the sample.

The research as a whole found: Only the TCR beta chain was sequenced and analyzed. Persistent disease showed preferential use of TRBV28, TRBJ1-2 and TRBJ2-5, whereas newly diagnosed disease favored TRBV20-1 and TRBJ2-1. Persistent Graves' disease patients showed lower TCR Shannon entropy and fewer highly expanded clones than newly diagnosed patients, suggesting clonal expansion. More public clonotypes were shared among persistent patients (roughly 2,900) than among newly diagnosed patients (966). The small sample size was acknowledged by the authors as a limitation that may reduce accuracy. Because the primary lesion, thyroid tissue, could not be accessed, the study looked at peripheral blood alone.

V is shortened by 8 bases, J by 4 bases, and the region joining them spans 8 bases. The CDR3 runs 11 residues from the cysteine to the phenylalanine. The entry retains the CDR3 DNA only, 33 bases that are in frame from base 1. Based on the germline V gene (reference sequence), the CDR1 and CDR2 sequences are SEHNR and FQNEAQ. Sequenced material: peripheral blood mononuclear cells (PBMCs), taken at new diagnosis, from a patient treated with antithyroid drugs. The TCR sequence derives from a female donor with Graves disease. The chain uses TRBV7-9 and TRBJ1-1, with the D gene too uncertain to name. The DNA is as follows: TGTGCCAGCCGGGAATTCACTGAAGCTTTCTTT. It specifies CASREFTEAFF.